This T cell receptor (beta chain) was profiled in a study of T cell responses to AZD1222 COVID-19 vaccine. The CDR3 runs to 13 residues. V lost 7 bases and J 4 bases, leaving 10 bases between the germline ends. Assay: immunoSEQ multiplex PCR; the TCRdb copy retains only in-frame clones and omits some. In the table there are over 110,000 clones, more than 85% of which are singletons. The sample was peripheral blood, taken on day 0 of AZD1222 vaccination. The TCR was taken from an adult in good health. The V gene is TRBV12-3 or TRBV12-4, the J gene TRBJ2-2; D is undetermined. Here the CDR3 DNA reads TGTGCCAGCACTCCAGGCGGCACCGGGGAGCTGTTTTTT. This encodes CASTPGGTGELFF.